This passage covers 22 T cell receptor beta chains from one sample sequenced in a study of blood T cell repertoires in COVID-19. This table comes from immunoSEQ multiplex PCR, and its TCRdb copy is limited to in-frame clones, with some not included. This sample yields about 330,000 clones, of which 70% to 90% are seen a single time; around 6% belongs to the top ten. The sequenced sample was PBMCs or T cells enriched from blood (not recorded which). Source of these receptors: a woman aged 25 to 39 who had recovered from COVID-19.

DNA of the CDR3: TGCGCCAGCAGGCTGGGACACGGGGTAGACACCATATATTTT. Protein: CASRLGHGVDTIYF. The rearrangement links TRBV5-1 to TRBJ1-3, with D possibly matching TRBD1 (6 bases). CDR3 length: 14 residues. Trimming removed 5 bases at V and 8 bases at J, with 17 bases between. Germline V gene sequence: CDR1 SGHRS, CDR2 YFSETQ.

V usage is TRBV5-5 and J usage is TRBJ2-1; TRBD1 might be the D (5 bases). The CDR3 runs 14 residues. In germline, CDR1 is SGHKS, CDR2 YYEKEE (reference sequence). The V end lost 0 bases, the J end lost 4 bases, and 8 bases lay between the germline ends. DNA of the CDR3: TGTGCCAGCAGCTTGGTTGGGGCATACAATGAGCAGTTCTTC. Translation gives CASSLVGAYNEQFF.

CDR3 nucleotide sequence: TGTGCCAGCGCGGGGCGGGGGCAGGACGAGCAGTACTTC. Amino acids: CASAGRGQDEQYF. V is TRBV2 and J is TRBJ2-7, with a weak D call TRBD2 (7 bases). CDR3 length equals 13 residues. V lost 8 bases and J 5 bases, leaving 16 bases between the germline ends. Germline V gene sequence: CDR1 SNHLY, CDR2 FYNNEI.

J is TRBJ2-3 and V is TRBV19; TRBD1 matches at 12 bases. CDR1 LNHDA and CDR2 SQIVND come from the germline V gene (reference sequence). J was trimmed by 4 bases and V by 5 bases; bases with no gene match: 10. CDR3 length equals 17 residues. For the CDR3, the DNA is TGTGCCAGTAGTTCCCCCGGGACAGGGGGCGTCTCAGATACGCAGTATTTT. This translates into CASSSPGTGGVSDTQYF. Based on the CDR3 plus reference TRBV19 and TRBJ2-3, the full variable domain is DGGITQSPKYLFRKEGQNVTLSCEQNLNHDAMYWYRQDPGQGLRLIYYSQIVNDFQKGDIAEGYSVSREKKESFPLTVTSAQKNPTAFYLCASSSPGTGGVSDTQYFGPGTRLTVL.

CDR3 nucleotides: TGTGCCAGCTCACCACCGGGCGGGGGGGGTCACGGTACCTACGAGCAGTACTTC. Translation gives CASSPPGGGGHGTYEQYF. The V and J genes are TRBV18 and TRBJ2-7; the match to TRBD2 covers 9 bases. Trimming removed 0 bases from V and 2 bases from J; junction bases left unmatched: 11. The V gene's germline CDR1 is KGHSH and CDR2 LQKENI. This CDR3 region has 18 residues. Full variable domain (outside the CDR3, taken from reference TRBV18 and TRBJ2-7): NAGVMQNPRHLVRRRGQEARLRCSPMKGHSHVYWYRQLPEEGLKFMVYLQKENIIDESGMPKERFSAEFPKEGPSILRIQQVVRGDSAAYFCASSPPGGGGHGTYEQYFGPGTRLTVT.

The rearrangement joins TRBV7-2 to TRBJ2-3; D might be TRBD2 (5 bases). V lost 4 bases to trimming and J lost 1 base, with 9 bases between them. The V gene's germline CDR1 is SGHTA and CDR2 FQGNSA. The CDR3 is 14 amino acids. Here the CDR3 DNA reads TGTGCCAGCAGCTACATCGGGGGCACAGATACGCAGTATTTT. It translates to CASSYIGGTDTQYF.

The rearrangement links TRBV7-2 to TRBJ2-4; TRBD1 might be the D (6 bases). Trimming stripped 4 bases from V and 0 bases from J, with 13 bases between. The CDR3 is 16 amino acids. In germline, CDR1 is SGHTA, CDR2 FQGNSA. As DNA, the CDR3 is TGTGCCAGCAGCTCCGGGACACCGCAAGCCAAAAACATTCAGTACTTC. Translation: CASSSGTPQAKNIQYF.

The CDR3 nucleotides are TGTGCCAGCAGCAAAGCAGGGGCGGGGAAGGAGGCCTATGGCTACACCTTC. This gives the protein CASSKAGAGKEAYGYTF. The chain has TRBV21-1 and TRBJ1-2. TRBV21-1 is a pseudogene. CDR3 length: 17 amino acids.

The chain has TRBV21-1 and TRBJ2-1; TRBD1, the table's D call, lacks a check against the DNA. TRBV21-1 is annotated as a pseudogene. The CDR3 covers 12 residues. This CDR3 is CATPTGYNEQFF. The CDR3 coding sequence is TGTGCCACCCCGACAGGGTACAATGAGCAGTTCTTC.

The chain's CDR3 is CASSQKGGAAGELFF. The DNA for the CDR3 is TGCGCCAGCAGCCAAAAGGGGGGGGCGGCCGGGGAGCTGTTTTTT. The chain links TRBV4-3 to TRBJ2-2; possibly TRBD2 for D (7 bases). CDR1 and CDR2 from the germline V gene are LGHNA and YSLEER. V was pared by 2 bases and J by 6 bases, with 13 bases between. CDR3 length: 15 residues.

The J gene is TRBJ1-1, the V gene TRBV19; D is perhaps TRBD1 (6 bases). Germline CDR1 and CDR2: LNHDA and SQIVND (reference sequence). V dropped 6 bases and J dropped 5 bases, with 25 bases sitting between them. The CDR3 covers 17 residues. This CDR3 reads CASSHRPTPTGFTEAFF. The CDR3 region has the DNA TGTGCCAGTAGCCATAGACCCACCCCCACAGGGTTTACTGAAGCTTTCTTT. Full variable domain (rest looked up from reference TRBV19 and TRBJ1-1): DGGITQSPKYLFRKEGQNVTLSCEQNLNHDAMYWYRQDPGQGLRLIYYSQIVNDFQKGDIAEGYSVSREKKESFPLTVTSAQKNPTAFYLCASSHRPTPTGFTEAFFGQGTRLTVV.

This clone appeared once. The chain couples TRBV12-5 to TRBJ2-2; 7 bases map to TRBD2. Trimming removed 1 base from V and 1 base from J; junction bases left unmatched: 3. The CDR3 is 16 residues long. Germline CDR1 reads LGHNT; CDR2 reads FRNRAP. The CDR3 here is CASGLEAGKNTGELFF. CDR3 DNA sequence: TGTGCTAGTGGTTTGGAAGCGGGGAAGAACACCGGGGAGCTGTTTTTT.

The CDR3 loop is CASSPGGANGSPLHF. CDR3 DNA sequence: TGTGCCAGCAGCCCAGGGGGCGCGAATGGTTCACCCCTCCACTTT. The chain couples TRBV3-1 (or the pseudogene TRBV3-2) to TRBJ1-6; 8 nucleotides match TRBD1. After removal of 4 bases from V and 9 bases from J, the junction contained 8 bases not matched to a gene. CDR3 length equals 15 residues. Germline V CDR1 and CDR2: LGHDT, YNNKEL (reference sequence).

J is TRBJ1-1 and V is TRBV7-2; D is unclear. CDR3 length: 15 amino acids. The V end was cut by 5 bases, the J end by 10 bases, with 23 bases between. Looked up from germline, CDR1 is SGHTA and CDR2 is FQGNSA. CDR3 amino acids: CASSMKTSHIRGAFF. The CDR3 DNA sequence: TGTGCCAGCAGCATGAAGACAAGCCATATACGGGGAGCTTTCTTT.

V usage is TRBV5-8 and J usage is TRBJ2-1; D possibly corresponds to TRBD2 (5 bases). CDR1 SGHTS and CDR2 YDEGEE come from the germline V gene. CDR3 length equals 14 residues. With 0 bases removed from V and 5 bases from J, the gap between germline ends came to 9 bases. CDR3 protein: CASSLGLADNEQFF. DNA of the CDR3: TGTGCCAGCAGCTTGGGGCTAGCTGACAATGAGCAGTTCTTC.

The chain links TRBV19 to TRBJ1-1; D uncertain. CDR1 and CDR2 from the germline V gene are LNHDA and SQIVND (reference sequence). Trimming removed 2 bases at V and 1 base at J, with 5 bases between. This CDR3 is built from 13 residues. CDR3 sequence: CASSIYWNTEAFF. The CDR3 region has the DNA TGTGCCAGTAGTATATATTGGAACACTGAAGCTTTCTTT.

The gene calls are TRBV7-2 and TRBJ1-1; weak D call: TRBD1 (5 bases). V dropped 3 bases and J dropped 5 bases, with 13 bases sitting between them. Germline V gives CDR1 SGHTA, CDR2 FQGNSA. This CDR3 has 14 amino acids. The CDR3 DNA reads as TGTGCCAGCAGCTTTAATTGGGAGGGGACTGAAGCTTTCTTT. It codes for CASSFNWEGTEAFF.

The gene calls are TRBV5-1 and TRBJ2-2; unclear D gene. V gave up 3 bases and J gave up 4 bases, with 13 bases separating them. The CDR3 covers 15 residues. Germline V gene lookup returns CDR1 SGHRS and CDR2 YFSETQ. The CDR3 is CASSYTSPGTGELFF. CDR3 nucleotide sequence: TGCGCCAGCAGCTATACGTCACCGGGCACCGGGGAGCTGTTTTTT.

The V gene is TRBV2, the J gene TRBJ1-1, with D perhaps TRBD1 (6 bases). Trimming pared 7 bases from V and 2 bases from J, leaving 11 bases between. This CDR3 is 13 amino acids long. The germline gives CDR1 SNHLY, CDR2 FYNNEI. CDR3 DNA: TGTGCCAGCATGAGGACAGTTAACACTGAAGCTTTCTTT. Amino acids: CASMRTVNTEAFF.

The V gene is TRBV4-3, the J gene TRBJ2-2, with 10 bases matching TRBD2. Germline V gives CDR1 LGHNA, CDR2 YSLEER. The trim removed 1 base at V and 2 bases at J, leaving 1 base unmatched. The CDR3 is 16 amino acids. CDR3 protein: CASSQVAGGNTGELFF. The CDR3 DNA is TGCGCCAGCAGCCAAGTAGCGGGGGGAAACACCGGGGAGCTGTTTTTT.

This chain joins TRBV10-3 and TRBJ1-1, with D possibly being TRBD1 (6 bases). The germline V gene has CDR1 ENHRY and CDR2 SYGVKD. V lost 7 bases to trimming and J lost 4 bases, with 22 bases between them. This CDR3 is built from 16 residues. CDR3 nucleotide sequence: TGTGCCATCAACGCAGGGGACCTTAGTTTGGGCACTGAAGCTTTCTTT. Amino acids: CAINAGDLSLGTEAFF.

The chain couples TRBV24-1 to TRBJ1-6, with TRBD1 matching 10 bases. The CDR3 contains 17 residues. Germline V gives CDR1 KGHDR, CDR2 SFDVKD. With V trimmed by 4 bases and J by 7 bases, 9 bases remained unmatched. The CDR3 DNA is TGTGCCACCAGTGAAACCGGGACAGGGGTTCGGAATTCACCCCTCCACTTT. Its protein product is CATSETGTGVRNSPLHF.